What follows are 6 T cell receptor beta chains derived from one specimen sequenced in a study of blood T cell repertoires in COVID-19. TCRdb's copy holds only in-frame clones and misses some; the assay was immunoSEQ multiplex PCR. The sample lists 260,000 or so clones; approximately 88% were seen once. The material sequenced was peripheral blood. The receptors derive from a human donor in a cohort sampled during active COVID-19.

This chain joins TRBV7-9 and TRBJ1-4; the match to TRBD1 covers 9 bases. V trimming: 4 bases; J trimming: 7 bases; junction bases outside the gene matches: 10. CDR1 and CDR2 from the germline V gene are SEHNR and FQNEAQ (reference sequence). The CDR3 consists of 16 residues. CDR3 DNA: TGTGCCAGCAGCTCCGGGACAGGGTTTAAGGGTGAAAAACTGTTTTTT. This sequence encodes CASSSGTGFKGEKLFF. Supplemented by reference TRBV7-9 and TRBJ1-4, the full variable domain reads DTGVSQNPRHKITKRGQNVTFRCDPISEHNRLYWYRQTLGQGPEFLTYFQNEAQLEKSRLLSDRFSAERPKGSFSTLEIQRTEQGDSAMYLCASSSGTGFKGEKLFFGSGTQLSVL.

CDR3 bases: TGTGCCAGCCGAGGCAGGGAAACCTACGAGCAGTACTTC. Translated, it gives CASRGRETYEQYF. The chain uses TRBV6-5 and TRBJ2-7, with D perhaps TRBD1 (5 bases). Germline values: CDR1 MNHEY, CDR2 SVGAGI. V lost 8 bases and J lost 2, with 13 bases in between. This CDR3 has 13 amino acids.

The rearrangement uses TRBV15 and TRBJ2-5; D is uncertain. This CDR3 has 15 residues. Germline CDR1 and CDR2: LNHNV and YYDKDF (reference sequence). V was trimmed by 0 bases and J by 2 bases, leaving 10 bases between them. DNA of the CDR3: TGTGCCACCAGCAGAGATACTCAACTTCAAGAGACCCAGTACTTC. This codes for CATSRDTQLQETQYF.

This clone was seen a handful of times. A junction boundary mismatches the germline segment, possibly from a read error. This sequence joins TRBV7-7 and TRBJ2-5; maybe TRBD1 (6 bases). Per germline, CDR1 SSHAT and CDR2 FNYEAQ (reference sequence). The CDR3 extends over 15 amino acids. The CDR3 sequence: CASSLMTTGGETQYF. In DNA, the CDR3 is TGTGCTAGCAGCTTAATGACGACAGGAGGAGAGACCCAGTACTTC. Combining the CDR3 with reference TRBV7-7 and TRBJ2-5 gives the whole variable domain GAGVSQSPRYKVTKRGQDVTLRCDPISSHATLYWYQQALGQGPEFLTYFNYEAQPDKSGLPSDRFSAERPEGSISTLTIQRTEQRDSAMYRCASSLMTTGGETQYFGPGTRLLVL.

This chain connects TRBV4-3 to TRBJ2-3; 8 positions match TRBD2. After removal of 1 base from V and 2 bases from J, the junction contained 2 bases not matched to a gene. From germline, CDR1 is LGHNA and CDR2 YSLEER. This CDR3 is 15 amino acids long. This chain's CDR3 is CASSQGRGVTDTQYF. CDR3 DNA: TGCGCCAGCAGCCAAGGGCGGGGGGTCACAGATACGCAGTATTTT.

The chain couples TRBV5-4 to TRBJ1-5; D unresolved. This CDR3 has 12 amino acids. CDR1 and CDR2 from the germline V gene are SGHNT and YYREEE (reference sequence). Trimming stripped 0 bases from V and 5 bases from J, with 3 bases between. CDR3 sequence: CASSLGDQPQHF. In nucleotides, the CDR3 is TGTGCCAGCAGCTTGGGAGATCAGCCCCAGCATTTT.